The rows below give T cell receptor beta chains drawn from one sample of a study of T cell changes during pregnancy in multiple sclerosis. Profiling relied on immunoSEQ multiplex PCR, and the TCRdb table lists in-frame clones only, not all of them. The table shows approximately 20,000 clones, with 86% occurring only once. The sample was CD8+ T cells from peripheral blood mononuclear cells, taken in the third trimester of pregnancy. The receptors stem from a female donor in good health, enrolled as a control in a pregnancy study. Both conserved end residues are part of each CDR3. Each record gives: clone size, D gene, J gene, V gene, CDR3 protein, CDR3 DNA. A D gene is named only where the DNA matches it firmly. Clone size appears in some rows only: once, few, many, or a class for an expanded clone.

clone_size: -; d_call: TRBD1; j_call: TRBJ2-7; v_call: TRBV7-9; cdr3_aa: CASRQGTYEQYF; cdr3_nt: TGTGCCAGCAGACAGGGGACATACGAGCAGTACTTC
clone_size: -; d_call: -; j_call: TRBJ2-6; v_call: TRBV5-4; cdr3_aa: CASSLGGSGANVLTF; cdr3_nt: TGTGCCAGCAGCTTGGGCGGCTCTGGGGCCAACGTCCTGACTTTC
clone_size: -; d_call: -; j_call: TRBJ2-3; v_call: TRBV28; cdr3_aa: CASSPDYNTDTQYF; cdr3_nt: TGTGCCAGCAGCCCGGACTACAACACAGATACGCAGTATTTT
clone_size: medium-sized; d_call: -; j_call: TRBJ1-1; v_call: TRBV28; cdr3_aa: CASSWPRGGTEAFF; cdr3_nt: TGTGCCAGCAGTTGGCCCAGGGGTGGCACTGAAGCTTTCTTT
clone_size: -; d_call: TRBD1; j_call: TRBJ1-5; v_call: TRBV27; cdr3_aa: CASRQLQGDQPQHF; cdr3_nt: TGTGCCAGCAGACAACTCCAGGGGGATCAGCCCCAGCATTTT
clone_size: -; d_call: -; j_call: TRBJ2-3; v_call: TRBV4-3; cdr3_aa: CASSQDSSPSTDTQYF; cdr3_nt: TGCGCCAGCAGCCAAGATTCGAGTCCTAGCACAGATACGCAGTATTTT
clone_size: medium-sized; d_call: TRBD1; j_call: TRBJ1-1; v_call: TRBV7-3; cdr3_aa: CASSPWDSQEAFF; cdr3_nt: TGTGCCAGCAGCCCCTGGGACAGTCAAGAAGCTTTCTTT
clone_size: few; d_call: -; j_call: TRBJ1-2; v_call: TRBV12-5; cdr3_aa: CASGLSGVVVGYTF; cdr3_nt: TGTGCTAGTGGTTTGTCCGGGGTAGTGGTAGGCTACACCTTC
clone_size: -; d_call: TRBD1; j_call: TRBJ1-1; v_call: TRBV4-2; cdr3_aa: CASSQTGVAEAFF; cdr3_nt: TGTGCCAGCAGCCAGACAGGGGTTGCTGAAGCTTTCTTT
clone_size: -; d_call: -; j_call: TRBJ1-2; v_call: TRBV11-2; cdr3_aa: CASLDEAGNYGYTF; cdr3_nt: TGTGCCAGCTTAGATGAGGCTGGCAACTATGGCTACACCTTC
clone_size: -; d_call: -; j_call: TRBJ1-1; v_call: TRBV6-6; cdr3_aa: CASRIAPGHPNTEAFF; cdr3_nt: TGTGCCAGCAGGATTGCCCCCGGACACCCGAACACTGAAGCTTTCTTT
clone_size: -; d_call: -; j_call: TRBJ1-1; v_call: TRBV7-9; cdr3_aa: CASSSRDFEAFF; cdr3_nt: TGTGCCAGCAGTTCAAGGGACTTTGAAGCTTTCTTT
clone_size: once; d_call: -; j_call: TRBJ1-1; v_call: TRBV5-4; cdr3_aa: CASRVLRANTEAFF; cdr3_nt: TGTGCCAGCAGGGTATTACGAGCGAACACTGAAGCTTTCTTT
clone_size: once; d_call: TRBD1; j_call: TRBJ2-2; v_call: TRBV9; cdr3_aa: CASSVVRSGGNTGELFF; cdr3_nt: TGTGCCAGCAGCGTAGTACGGTCAGGGGGGAACACCGGGGAGCTGTTTTTT
clone_size: -; d_call: -; j_call: TRBJ2-7; v_call: TRBV25-1; cdr3_aa: CASSGHITSEQYF; cdr3_nt: TGTGCCAGCAGTGGTCACATCACGTCCGAGCAGTACTTC
clone_size: once; d_call: -; j_call: TRBJ1-1; v_call: TRBV4-3; cdr3_aa: CASSQGRLTMNTEAFF; cdr3_nt: TGCGCCAGCAGCCAGGGGAGGCTTACTATGAACACTGAAGCTTTCTTT
clone_size: -; d_call: TRBD1; j_call: TRBJ1-5; v_call: TRBV5-6; cdr3_aa: CASSLALGGGIQPQHF; cdr3_nt: TGTGCCAGCAGCTTGGCCTTAGGGGGCGGAATTCAGCCCCAGCATTTT
clone_size: -; d_call: -; j_call: TRBJ1-4; v_call: TRBV5-4; cdr3_aa: CASSPNNEKLFF; cdr3_nt: TGTGCCAGCAGTCCCAATAATGAAAAACTGTTTTTT
clone_size: -; d_call: -; j_call: TRBJ2-5; v_call: TRBV4-2; cdr3_aa: CASSQDRGTQETQYF; cdr3_nt: TGTGCCAGCAGCCAAGATCGGGGGACCCAAGAGACCCAGTACTTC
clone_size: -; d_call: -; j_call: TRBJ2-2; v_call: TRBV19; cdr3_aa: CASSIRHYTGELFF; cdr3_nt: TGTGCCAGTAGTATCAGGCATTACACCGGGGAGCTGTTTTTT
clone_size: -; d_call: TRBD1; j_call: TRBJ2-7; v_call: TRBV19; cdr3_aa: CASRDRGSYEQYF; cdr3_nt: TGTGCCAGTCGGGACAGGGGCTCCTACGAGCAGTACTTC
clone_size: -; d_call: -; j_call: TRBJ2-2; v_call: TRBV4-3; cdr3_aa: CASSQDLESGELFF; cdr3_nt: TGCGCCAGCAGCCAAGATCTGGAGAGCGGGGAGCTGTTTTTT
clone_size: -; d_call: TRBD2; j_call: TRBJ2-3; v_call: TRBV27; cdr3_aa: CASSFTSGGSTDTQYF; cdr3_nt: TGTGCCAGCAGTTTCACTAGCGGGGGGAGCACAGATACGCAGTATTTT
clone_size: -; d_call: -; j_call: TRBJ2-3; v_call: TRBV19; cdr3_aa: CASSNRDSPIDTQYF; cdr3_nt: TGTGCCAGTAGTAACCGGGATTCTCCCATAGATACGCAGTATTTT
clone_size: once; d_call: -; j_call: TRBJ1-1; v_call: TRBV27; cdr3_aa: CASSLTPPRGNTEAFF; cdr3_nt: TGTGCCAGCAGTTTAACCCCCCCCCGAGGGAACACTGAAGCTTTCTTT
clone_size: -; d_call: -; j_call: TRBJ2-3; v_call: TRBV5-5; cdr3_aa: CASSLGFGGTDTQYF; cdr3_nt: TGTGCCAGCAGCTTGGGGTTCGGGGGCACAGATACGCAGTATTTT
clone_size: once; d_call: TRBD1; j_call: TRBJ2-5; v_call: TRBV13; cdr3_aa: CASSVRQGITPPQETQYF; cdr3_nt: TGTGCCAGCAGCGTTAGACAGGGAATTACGCCCCCACAAGAGACCCAGTACTTC
clone_size: -; d_call: TRBD1; j_call: TRBJ2-7; v_call: TRBV13; cdr3_aa: CASSLGGDRDDEQYF; cdr3_nt: TGTGCCAGCAGCTTAGGAGGGGACAGGGATGACGAGCAGTACTTC
clone_size: -; d_call: -; j_call: TRBJ1-3; v_call: TRBV28; cdr3_aa: CASSPPGENTIYF; cdr3_nt: TGTGCCAGCAGCCCACCCGGAGAAAACACCATATATTTT
clone_size: -; d_call: TRBD1; j_call: TRBJ1-2; v_call: TRBV6-5; cdr3_aa: CASSFGTGGNYGYTF; cdr3_nt: TGTGCCAGCAGTTTCGGGACAGGGGGAAACTATGGCTACACCTTC
clone_size: -; d_call: TRBD1; j_call: TRBJ1-6; v_call: TRBV2; cdr3_aa: CAGQGINWNSPLHF; cdr3_nt: TGTGCCGGACAGGGTATTAATTGGAATTCACCCCTCCACTTT
clone_size: -; d_call: TRBD1; j_call: TRBJ1-4; v_call: TRBV4-3; cdr3_aa: CASSLRQGIREKLFF; cdr3_nt: TGCGCCAGCAGCCTAAGACAGGGCATTCGAGAAAAACTGTTTTTT
clone_size: -; d_call: -; j_call: TRBJ1-2; v_call: TRBV5-6; cdr3_aa: CASSLLMYGYTF; cdr3_nt: TGTGCCAGCAGCTTGTTAATGTATGGCTACACCTTC
clone_size: -; d_call: -; j_call: TRBJ1-5; v_call: TRBV27; cdr3_aa: CASSLAVSQPQHF; cdr3_nt: TGTGCCAGCAGTTTGGCAGTCAGTCAGCCCCAGCATTTT